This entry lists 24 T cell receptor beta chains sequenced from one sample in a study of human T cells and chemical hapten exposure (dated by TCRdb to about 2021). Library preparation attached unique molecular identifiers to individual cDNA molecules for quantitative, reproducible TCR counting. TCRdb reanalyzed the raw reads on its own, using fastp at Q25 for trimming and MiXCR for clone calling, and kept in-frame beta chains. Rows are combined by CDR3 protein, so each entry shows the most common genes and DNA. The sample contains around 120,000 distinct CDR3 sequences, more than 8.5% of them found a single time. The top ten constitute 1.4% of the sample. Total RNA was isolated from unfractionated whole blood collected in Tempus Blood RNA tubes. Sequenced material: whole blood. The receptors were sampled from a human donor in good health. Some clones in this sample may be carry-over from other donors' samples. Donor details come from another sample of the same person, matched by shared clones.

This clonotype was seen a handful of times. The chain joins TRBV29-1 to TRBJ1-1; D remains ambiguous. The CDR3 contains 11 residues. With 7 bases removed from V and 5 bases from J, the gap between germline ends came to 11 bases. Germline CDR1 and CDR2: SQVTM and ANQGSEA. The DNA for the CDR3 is TGCAGCGGTCAGGAAGATACTGAAGCTTTCTTT. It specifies CSGQEDTEAFF.

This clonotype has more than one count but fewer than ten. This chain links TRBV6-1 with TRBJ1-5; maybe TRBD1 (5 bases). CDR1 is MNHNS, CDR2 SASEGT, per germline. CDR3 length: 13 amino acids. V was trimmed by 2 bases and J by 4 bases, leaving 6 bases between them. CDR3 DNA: TGTGCCAGCAGTGAACAGGGAAATCAGCCCCAGCATTTT. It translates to CASSEQGNQPQHF.

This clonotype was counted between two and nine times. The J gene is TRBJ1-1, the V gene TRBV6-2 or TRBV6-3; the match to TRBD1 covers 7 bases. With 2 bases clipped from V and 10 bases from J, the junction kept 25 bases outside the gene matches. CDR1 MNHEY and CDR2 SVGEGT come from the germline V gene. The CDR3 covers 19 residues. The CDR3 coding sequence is TGTGCCAGCAGTTACGAACGGGAAAAACTCGACAGGGTCAACTTGGGAGCTTTCTTT. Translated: CASSYEREKLDRVNLGAFF.

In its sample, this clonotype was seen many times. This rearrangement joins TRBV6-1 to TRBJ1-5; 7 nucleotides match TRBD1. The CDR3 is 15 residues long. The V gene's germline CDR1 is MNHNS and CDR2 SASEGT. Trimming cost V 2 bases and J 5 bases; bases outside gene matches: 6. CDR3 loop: CASSERGQYHQPQHF. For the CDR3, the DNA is TGTGCCAGCAGTGAAAGGGGGCAGTACCATCAGCCCCAGCATTTT.

This CDR3 reads CASSVVEGYEQYF. The CDR3 DNA reads as TGTGCCAGCAGCGTAGTTGAAGGCTACGAGCAGTACTTC. The chain links TRBV9 to TRBJ2-7; D is unresolved. Germline V gene sequence: CDR1 SGDLS, CDR2 YYNGEE. Trimming stripped 0 bases from V and 3 bases from J, with 7 bases between. The CDR3 is made up of 13 amino acids.

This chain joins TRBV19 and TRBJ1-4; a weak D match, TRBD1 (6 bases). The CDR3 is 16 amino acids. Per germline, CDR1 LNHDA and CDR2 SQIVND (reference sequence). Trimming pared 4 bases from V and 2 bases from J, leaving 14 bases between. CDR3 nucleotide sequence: TGTGCCAGTAGTAACCGACAGGTTGGGACTAATGAAAAACTGTTTTTT. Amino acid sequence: CASSNRQVGTNEKLFF.

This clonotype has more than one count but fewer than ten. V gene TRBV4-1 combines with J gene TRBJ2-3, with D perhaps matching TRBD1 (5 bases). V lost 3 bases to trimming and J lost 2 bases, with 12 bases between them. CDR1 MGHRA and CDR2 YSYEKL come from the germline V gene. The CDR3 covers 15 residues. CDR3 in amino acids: CASSHSTGPTDTQYF. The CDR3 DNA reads TGCGCCAGCAGCCACTCAACAGGCCCCACAGATACGCAGTATTTT.

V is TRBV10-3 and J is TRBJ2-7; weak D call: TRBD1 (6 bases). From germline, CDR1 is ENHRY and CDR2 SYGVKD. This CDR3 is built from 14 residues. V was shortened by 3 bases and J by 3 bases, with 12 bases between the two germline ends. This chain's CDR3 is CAISDYTGYYEQYF. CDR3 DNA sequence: TGTGCCATCAGTGATTATACAGGGTACTACGAGCAGTACTTC.

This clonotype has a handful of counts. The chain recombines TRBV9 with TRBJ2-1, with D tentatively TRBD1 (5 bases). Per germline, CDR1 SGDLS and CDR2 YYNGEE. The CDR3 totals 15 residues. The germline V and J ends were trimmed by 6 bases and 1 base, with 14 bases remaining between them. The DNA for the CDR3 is TGTGCCAGCAATCTCAAAGGGGAATCCTACAATGAGCAGTTCTTC. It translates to CASNLKGESYNEQFF.

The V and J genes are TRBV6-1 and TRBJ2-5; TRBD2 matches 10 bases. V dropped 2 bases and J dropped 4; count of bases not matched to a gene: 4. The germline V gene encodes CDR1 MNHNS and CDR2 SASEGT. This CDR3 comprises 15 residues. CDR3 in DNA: TGTGCCAGCAGTGAACTAGCGGGAGACCGAGAGACCCAGTACTTC. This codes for CASSELAGDRETQYF.

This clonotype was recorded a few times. CDR3: CSANLAGADTQYF. CDR3 DNA: TGCAGTGCTAACCTAGCGGGAGCAGATACGCAGTATTTT. The V call is TRBV20-1, the J call TRBJ2-3; 10 positions agree with TRBD2. CDR1 is DFQATT, CDR2 SNEGSKA, per germline (reference sequence). The J segment lost 4 bases and the V segment lost 4 bases, leaving 2 bases of the junction unmatched. The length of the CDR3 is 13 residues.

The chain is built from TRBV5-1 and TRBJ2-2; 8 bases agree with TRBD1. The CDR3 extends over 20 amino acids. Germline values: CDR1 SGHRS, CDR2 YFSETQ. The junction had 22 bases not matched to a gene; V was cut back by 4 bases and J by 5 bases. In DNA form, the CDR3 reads TGCGCCAGCAGCCAGACCGAAGTAAGGACAGGGCGGCAATGGACCGGGGAGCTGTTTTTT. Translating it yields CASSQTEVRTGRQWTGELFF. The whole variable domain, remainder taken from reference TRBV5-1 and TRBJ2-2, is KAGVTQTPRYLIKTRGQQVTLSCSPISGHRSVSWYQQTPGQGLQFLFEYFSETQRNKGNFPGRFSGRQFSNSRSEMNVSTLELGDSALYLCASSQTEVRTGRQWTGELFFGEGSRLTVL.

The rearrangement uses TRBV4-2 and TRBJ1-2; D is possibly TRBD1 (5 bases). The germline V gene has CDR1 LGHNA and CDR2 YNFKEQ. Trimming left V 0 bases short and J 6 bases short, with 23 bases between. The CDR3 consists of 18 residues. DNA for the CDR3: TGTGCCAGCAGCCAAGATGGGGGAAATTCCCACCATATAGATGGCTACACCTTC. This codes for CASSQDGGNSHHIDGYTF.

The CDR3 sequence is CASSFPGGERSGYTF. CDR3 DNA: TGTGCCAGCAGCTTCCCAGGGGGCGAGAGGAGTGGCTACACCTTC. V usage is TRBV7-2 and J usage is TRBJ1-2, with 8 bases that match TRBD1. J was trimmed by 7 bases and V by 3 bases; bases with no gene match: 10. The CDR3 sequence is 15 residues long. Germline V gene sequence: CDR1 SGHTA, CDR2 FQGNSA.

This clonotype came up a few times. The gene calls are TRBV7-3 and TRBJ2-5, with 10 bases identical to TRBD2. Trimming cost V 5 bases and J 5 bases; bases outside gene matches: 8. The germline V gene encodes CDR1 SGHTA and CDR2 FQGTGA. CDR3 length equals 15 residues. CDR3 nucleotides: TGTGCCAGCAGCCGGACTAGCGGACCCGGGGAGACCCAGTACTTC. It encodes CASSRTSGPGETQYF.

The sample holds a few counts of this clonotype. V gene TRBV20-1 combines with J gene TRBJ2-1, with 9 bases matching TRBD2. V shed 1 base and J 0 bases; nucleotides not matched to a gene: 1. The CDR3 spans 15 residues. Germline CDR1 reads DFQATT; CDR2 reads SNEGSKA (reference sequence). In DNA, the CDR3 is TGCAGTGCTAGAGTGCGGGAGGGCTCCTACAATGAGCAGTTCTTC. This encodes CSARVREGSYNEQFF.

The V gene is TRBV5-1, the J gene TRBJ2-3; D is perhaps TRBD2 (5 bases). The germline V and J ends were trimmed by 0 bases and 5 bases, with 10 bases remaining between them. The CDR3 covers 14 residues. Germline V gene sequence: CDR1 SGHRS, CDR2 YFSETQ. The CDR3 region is CASSLEAAGDTQYF. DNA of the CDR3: TGCGCCAGCAGCTTGGAGGCGGCGGGAGATACGCAGTATTTT.

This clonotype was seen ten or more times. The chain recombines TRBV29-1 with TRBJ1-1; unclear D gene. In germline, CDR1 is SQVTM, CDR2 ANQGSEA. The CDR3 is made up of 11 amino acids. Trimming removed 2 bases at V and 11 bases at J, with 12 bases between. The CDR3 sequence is CSVEFGQTAFF. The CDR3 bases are TGCAGCGTTGAATTCGGGCAGACGGCTTTCTTT.

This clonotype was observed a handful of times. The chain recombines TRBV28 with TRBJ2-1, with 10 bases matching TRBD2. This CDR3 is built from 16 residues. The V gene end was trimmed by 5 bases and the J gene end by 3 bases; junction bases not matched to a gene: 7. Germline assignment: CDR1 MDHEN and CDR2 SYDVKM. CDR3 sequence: CASSPTSGLLYNEQFF. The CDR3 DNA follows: TGTGCCAGCAGTCCGACTAGCGGGCTTCTCTACAATGAGCAGTTCTTC.

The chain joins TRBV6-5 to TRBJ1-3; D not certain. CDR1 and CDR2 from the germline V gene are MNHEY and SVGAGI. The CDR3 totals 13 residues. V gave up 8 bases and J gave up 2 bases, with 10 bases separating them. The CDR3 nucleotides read TGTGCCAGCTATGAGAGGGCTGGAAACACCATATATTTT. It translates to CASYERAGNTIYF.

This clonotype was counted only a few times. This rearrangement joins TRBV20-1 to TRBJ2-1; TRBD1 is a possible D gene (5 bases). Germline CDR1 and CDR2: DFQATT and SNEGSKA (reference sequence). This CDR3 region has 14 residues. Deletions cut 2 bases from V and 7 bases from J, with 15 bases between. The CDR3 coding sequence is TGCAGTGCTAGAAGGCAGGGTGAATCAAATGAGCAGTTCTTC. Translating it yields CSARRQGESNEQFF.

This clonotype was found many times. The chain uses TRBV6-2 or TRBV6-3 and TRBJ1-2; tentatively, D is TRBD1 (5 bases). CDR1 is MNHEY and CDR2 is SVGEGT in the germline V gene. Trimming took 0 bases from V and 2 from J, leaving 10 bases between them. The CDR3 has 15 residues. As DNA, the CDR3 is TGTGCCAGCAGTTACTCACCGGGACCGAACTATGGCTACACCTTC. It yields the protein CASSYSPGPNYGYTF.

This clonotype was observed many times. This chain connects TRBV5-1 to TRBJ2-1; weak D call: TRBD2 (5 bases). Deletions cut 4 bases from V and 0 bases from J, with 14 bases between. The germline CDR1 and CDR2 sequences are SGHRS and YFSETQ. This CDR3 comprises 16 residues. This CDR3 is CASSIRTSVSYNEQFF. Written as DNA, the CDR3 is TGCGCCAGCAGCATACGGACTTCCGTCTCCTACAATGAGCAGTTCTTC.

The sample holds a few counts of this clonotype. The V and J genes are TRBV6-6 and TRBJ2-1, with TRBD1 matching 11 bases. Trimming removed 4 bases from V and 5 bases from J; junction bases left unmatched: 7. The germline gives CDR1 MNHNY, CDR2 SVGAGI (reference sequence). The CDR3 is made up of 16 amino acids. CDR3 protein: CASSSRDRGGHNEQFF. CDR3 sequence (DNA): TGTGCCAGCAGTTCTAGGGACAGGGGGGGTCACAATGAGCAGTTCTTC.